This T cell receptor beta chain emerged from a study of PD-L1 blockade in urothelial cancer (dated by TCRdb to about 2017). At the level of the whole study: Therapy was started in about 2014 for all patients, and atezolizumab 1,200 mg was administered intravenously every 3 weeks. Just over 28 patients had pretreatment blood TCR-seq, roughly 24 had at least one posttreatment blood collection, and roughly 24 had tumor TCR-seq. Twenty-five of 29 patients were identified as males with urothelial cancer of bladder origin, and a prior smoking history was reported by 18 of 29 patients. Pretreatment tumor samples, along with matched peripheral blood collected serially before and after atezolizumab treatment, underwent TCR sequencing. In the same patients who had TCR sequencing, pretreatment tumors also underwent whole exome sequencing and RNA sequencing. Durable clinical benefit meant progression-free survival longer than 6 months, and TCR features were also tested against progression-free and overall survival. An exploratory multi-omic analysis was conducted of the somatic, immune and clinical correlates of response to PD-L1 blockade with atezolizumab in urothelial cancer. Patients had an ECOG performance status of 0 or 1 and had received between 0 and 3 prior chemotherapy regimens. Blood samples were analyzed at 3 weeks after treatment start (second dose) and at 6 weeks after treatment start. Nine patients reached durable clinical benefit, while about 19 patients did not. Blood samples gave a median of about 150,000 T cells and 80,000 or so unique TCRs, with a median clonality of approximately 0.08.

The sample's time point, from its label and the paper: pretreatment peripheral blood. The cohort comprised nearly 30 patients with locally advanced or metastatic urothelial carcinoma treated at Memorial Sloan Kettering on a trial protocol. Peripheral blood mononuclear cells were collected pretreatment and during treatment, with between 1 and 8 total time points per patient. The Qiagen DNeasy Blood extraction kit was used to purify genomic DNA from total PBMCs and tumor samples. Collected pretreatment and during treatment, PBMCs were isolated and stored as previously described. Overall study results and their limits: Greater expansion of tumor-associated TCR clones in peripheral blood 3 weeks after the start of treatment was observed in patients with durable benefit (n of about 24, p = 0.022). A pretreatment peripheral blood TCR clonality below the median was linked to improved progression-free and overall survival. Because of the small sample size (n of about 30) and the many exploratory analyses performed, the results are intended to be regarded as hypothesis-generating.

A remark on this clone: Its antigen target is currently unknown. Nothing much larger sits one base from this clone, and base qualities are not available.

Each PCR received spiked-in synthetic TCR analog templates so that absolute template abundance could be estimated from read counts. The immunoSEQ assay was used to amplify TCRbeta CDR3 regions from genomic DNA with bias-controlled V and J gene primers. Sequencing of rearranged TCRbeta segments was done at approximately 20X coverage. Per the source publication's procedure: Sequencing errors were corrected by clustering, and CDR3s were annotated against IMGT so that V, D and J genes could be assigned. Only productive TCRbeta rearrangements were used in downstream analyses, excluding out-of-frame or stop-codon sequences. To compute clonality, Shannon entropy was normalized by the log of the number of unique productive sequences and then subtracted from one. Clones differing between time points or between blood and tumor were identified using Fisher's exact test with Benjamini-Hochberg correction, with an adjusted p below 0.01 applied as the threshold. TCRdb retrieved this table from immuneACCESS and kept in-frame rearrangements only. Not all clones are present; in checked studies, unresolved V genes account for under half, and no reason is known for the remainder. V, J and clone size derive from that table, while D and trimming were established from the DNA sequence. Recorded for this sample are about 74,000 clones; about 90% of them occurred a single time. The biggest ten clones account for over 4% of the sample.

This receptor was obtained from a man aged 70-80 years with urothelial cancer. The specimen was PBMCs, collected around atezolizumab (anti-PD-L1) treatment.

The CDR3 sequence is CASKGQMNTEAFF. The bases are TGTGCCAGCAAAGGACAGATGAACACTGAAGCTTTCTTT. This chain is built from TRBV6-1 and TRBJ1-1; possibly the D gene is TRBD1, per 6 matching bases. From the cysteine up to the phenylalanine, the CDR3 has a length of 13 residues. The retained sequence is limited to the CDR3, 39 bases, with the frame set at the first base. The germline V gene supplies CDR1 MNHNS and CDR2 SASEGT. A distance of 9 bases separates the germline ends of V and J, which lose 7 bases and 0 bases respectively.